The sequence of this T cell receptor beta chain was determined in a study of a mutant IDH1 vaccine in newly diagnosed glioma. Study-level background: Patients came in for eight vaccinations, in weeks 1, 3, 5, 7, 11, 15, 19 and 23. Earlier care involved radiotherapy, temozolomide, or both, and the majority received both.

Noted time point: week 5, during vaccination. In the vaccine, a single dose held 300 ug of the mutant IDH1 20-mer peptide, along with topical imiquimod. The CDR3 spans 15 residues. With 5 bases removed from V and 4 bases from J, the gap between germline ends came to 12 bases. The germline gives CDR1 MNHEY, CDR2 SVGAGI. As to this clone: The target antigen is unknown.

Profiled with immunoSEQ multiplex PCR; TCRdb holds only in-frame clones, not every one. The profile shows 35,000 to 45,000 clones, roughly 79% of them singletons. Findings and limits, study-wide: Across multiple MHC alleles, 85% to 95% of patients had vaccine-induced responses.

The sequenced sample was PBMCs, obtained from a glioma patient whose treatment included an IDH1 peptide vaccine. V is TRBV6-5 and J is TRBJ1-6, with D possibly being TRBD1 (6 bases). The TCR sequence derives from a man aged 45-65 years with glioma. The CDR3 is CASSRGQQYNSPLHF. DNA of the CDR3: TGTGCCAGCAGTCGCGGACAGCAGTATAATTCACCCCTCCACTTT.